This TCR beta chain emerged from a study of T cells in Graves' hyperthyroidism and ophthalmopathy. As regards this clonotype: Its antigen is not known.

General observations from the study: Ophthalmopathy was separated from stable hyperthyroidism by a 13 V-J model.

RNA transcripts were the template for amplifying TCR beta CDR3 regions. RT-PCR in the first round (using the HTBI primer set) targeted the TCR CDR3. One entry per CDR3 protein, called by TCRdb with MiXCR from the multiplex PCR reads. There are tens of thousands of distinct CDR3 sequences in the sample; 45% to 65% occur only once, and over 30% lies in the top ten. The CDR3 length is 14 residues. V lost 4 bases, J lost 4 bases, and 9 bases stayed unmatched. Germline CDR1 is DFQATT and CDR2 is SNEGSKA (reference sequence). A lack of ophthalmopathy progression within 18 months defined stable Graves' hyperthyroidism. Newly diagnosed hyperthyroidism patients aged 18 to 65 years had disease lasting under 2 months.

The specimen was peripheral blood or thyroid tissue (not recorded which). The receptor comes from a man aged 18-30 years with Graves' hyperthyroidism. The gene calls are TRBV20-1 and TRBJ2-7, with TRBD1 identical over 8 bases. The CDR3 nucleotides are TGCAGTGCTACAGGGGGCGCGACTTTATACGAGCAGTACTTC. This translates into CSATGGATLYEQYF.